This T cell receptor beta chain stems from a study of blood T cells in healthy people across ages. At least 6 micrograms of total RNA were extracted per sample. Next came a second PCR, run for roughly 6 to 11 cycles, which used a sample-barcoded 5' primer along with a J-beta primer mix. Each cDNA molecule received a tag from a template-switch adaptor that had 12 random nucleotides. TCRdb re-derived calls from the 5' RACE reads in MiXCR, one entry per CDR3 protein. The table shows hundreds of thousands of distinct CDR3 sequences, with less than 40% occurring only once. This CDR3 contains 16 residues. The trim removed 6 bases at V and 7 bases at J, leaving 13 bases unmatched. Germline values: CDR1 WNHNN, CDR2 SYGVQD (reference sequence).

The source of this sequence is an elderly woman in good health. V gene TRBV10-1 combines with J gene TRBJ2-3; 10 nucleotides line up with TRBD2. The sequencing input was blood. This CDR3 reads CASSTGPSGRRYTQYF. Here the CDR3 DNA reads TGCGCCAGCAGCACTGGACCTAGCGGGAGACGATATACGCAGTATTTT.